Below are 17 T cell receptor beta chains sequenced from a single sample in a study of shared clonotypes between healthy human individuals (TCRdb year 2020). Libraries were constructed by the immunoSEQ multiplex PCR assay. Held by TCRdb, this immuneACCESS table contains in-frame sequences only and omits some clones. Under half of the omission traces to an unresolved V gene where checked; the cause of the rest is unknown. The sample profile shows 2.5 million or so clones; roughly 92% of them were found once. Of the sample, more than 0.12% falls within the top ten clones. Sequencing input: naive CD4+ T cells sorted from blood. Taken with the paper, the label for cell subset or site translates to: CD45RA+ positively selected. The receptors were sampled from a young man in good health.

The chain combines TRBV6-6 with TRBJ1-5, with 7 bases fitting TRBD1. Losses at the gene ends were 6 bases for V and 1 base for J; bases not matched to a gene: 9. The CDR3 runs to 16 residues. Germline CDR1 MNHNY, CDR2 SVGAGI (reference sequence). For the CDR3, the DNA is TGTGCCAGCAGGGGACGACAGGGAGCAAGCAATCAGCCCCAGCATTTT. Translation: CASRGRQGASNQPQHF.

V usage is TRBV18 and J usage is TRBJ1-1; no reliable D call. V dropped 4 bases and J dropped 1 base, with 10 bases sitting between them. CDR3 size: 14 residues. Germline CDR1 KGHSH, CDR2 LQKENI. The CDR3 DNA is TGTGCCAGCTCACTAGCGAGCAGGAACACTGAAGCTTTCTTT. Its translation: CASSLASRNTEAFF.

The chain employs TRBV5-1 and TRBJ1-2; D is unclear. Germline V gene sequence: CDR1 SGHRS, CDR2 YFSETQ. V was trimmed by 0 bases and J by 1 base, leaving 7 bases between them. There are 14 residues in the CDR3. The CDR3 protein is CASSLDSNNYGYTF. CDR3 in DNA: TGCGCCAGCAGCTTGGACAGTAATAACTATGGCTACACCTTC.

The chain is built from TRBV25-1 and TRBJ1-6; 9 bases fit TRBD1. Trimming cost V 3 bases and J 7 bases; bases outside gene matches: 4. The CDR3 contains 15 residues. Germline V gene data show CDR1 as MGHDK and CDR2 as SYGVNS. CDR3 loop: CASSETGTGNSPLHF. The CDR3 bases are TGTGCCAGCAGTGAGACTGGGACAGGGAATTCACCCCTCCACTTT.

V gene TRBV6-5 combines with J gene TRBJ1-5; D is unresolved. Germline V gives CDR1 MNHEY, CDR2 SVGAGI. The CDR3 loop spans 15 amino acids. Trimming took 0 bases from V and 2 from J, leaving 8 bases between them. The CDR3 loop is CASSYSWDGNQPQHF. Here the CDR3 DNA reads TGTGCCAGCAGTTACTCCTGGGATGGCAATCAGCCCCAGCATTTT.

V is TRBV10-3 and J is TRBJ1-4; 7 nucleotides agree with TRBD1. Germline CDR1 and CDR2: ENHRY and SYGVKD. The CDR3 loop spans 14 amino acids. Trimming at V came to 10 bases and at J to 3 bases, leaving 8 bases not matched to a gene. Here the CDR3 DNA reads TGTGCCACCACGGTGGGGACAGCTAATGAAAAACTGTTTTTT. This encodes CATTVGTANEKLFF.

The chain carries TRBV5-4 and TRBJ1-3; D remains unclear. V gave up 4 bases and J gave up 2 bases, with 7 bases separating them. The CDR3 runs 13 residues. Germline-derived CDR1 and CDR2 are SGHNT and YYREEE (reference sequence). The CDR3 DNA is TGTGCCAGCAGCCTCAGAACTGGAAACACCATATATTTT. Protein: CASSLRTGNTIYF.

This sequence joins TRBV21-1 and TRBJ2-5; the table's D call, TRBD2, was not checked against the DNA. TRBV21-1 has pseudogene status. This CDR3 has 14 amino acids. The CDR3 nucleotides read TGTGCCAGCTCCAGGACTAGCGGTAAAGAGACCCAGTACTTC. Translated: CASSRTSGKETQYF.

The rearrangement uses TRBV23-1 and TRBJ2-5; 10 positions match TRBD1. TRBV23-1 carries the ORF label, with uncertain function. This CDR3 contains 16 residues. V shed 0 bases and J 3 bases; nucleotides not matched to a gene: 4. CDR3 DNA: TGCGCCAGCAGTCAATCGAGGGACAGGGGAAAAGAGACCCAGTACTTC. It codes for CASSQSRDRGKETQYF.

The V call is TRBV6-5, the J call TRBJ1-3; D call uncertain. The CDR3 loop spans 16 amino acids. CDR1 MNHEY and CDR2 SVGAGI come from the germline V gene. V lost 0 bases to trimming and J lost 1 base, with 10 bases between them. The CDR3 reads CASSYSSLISGNTIYF. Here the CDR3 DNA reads TGTGCCAGCAGTTACTCCTCCCTTATTTCTGGAAACACCATATATTTT.

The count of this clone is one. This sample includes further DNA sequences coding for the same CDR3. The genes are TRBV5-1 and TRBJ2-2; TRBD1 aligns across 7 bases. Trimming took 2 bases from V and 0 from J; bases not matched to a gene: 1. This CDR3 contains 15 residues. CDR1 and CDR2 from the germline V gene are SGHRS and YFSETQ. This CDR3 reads CASSLGGTNTGELFF. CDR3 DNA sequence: TGCGCCAGCAGCTTAGGGGGCACGAACACCGGGGAGCTGTTTTTT.

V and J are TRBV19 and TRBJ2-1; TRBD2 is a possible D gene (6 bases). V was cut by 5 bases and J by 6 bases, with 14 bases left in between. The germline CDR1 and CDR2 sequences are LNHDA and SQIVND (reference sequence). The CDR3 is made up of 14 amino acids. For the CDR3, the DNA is TGTGCCAGTAGTTCGGGACTGGGGGTCAATGAGCAGTTCTTC. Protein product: CASSSGLGVNEQFF.

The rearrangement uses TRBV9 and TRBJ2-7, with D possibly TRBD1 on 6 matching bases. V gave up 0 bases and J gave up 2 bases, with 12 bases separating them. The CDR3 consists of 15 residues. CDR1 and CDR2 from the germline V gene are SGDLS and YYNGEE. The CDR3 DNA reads TGTGCCAGCAGCGTAGGGACAGCTCCTACCTACGAGCAGTACTTC. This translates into CASSVGTAPTYEQYF.

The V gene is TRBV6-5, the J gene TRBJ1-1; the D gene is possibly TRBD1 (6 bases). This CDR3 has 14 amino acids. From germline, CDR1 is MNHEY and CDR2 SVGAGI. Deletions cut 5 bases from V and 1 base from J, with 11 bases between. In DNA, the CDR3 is TGTGCCAGCAGTCCAGGGGAGAGGAACACTGAAGCTTTCTTT. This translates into CASSPGERNTEAFF.

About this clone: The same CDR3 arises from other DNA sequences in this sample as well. CDR3 bases: TGCGCCAGCAGCCCTCCCAGCACAGATACGCAGTATTTT. Protein product: CASSPPSTDTQYF. The chain recombines TRBV4-1 with TRBJ2-3, with D hard to call. The V end was cut by 4 bases, the J end by 0 bases, with 5 bases between. The CDR3 contains 13 residues. Germline V gene lookup returns CDR1 MGHRA and CDR2 YSYEKL.

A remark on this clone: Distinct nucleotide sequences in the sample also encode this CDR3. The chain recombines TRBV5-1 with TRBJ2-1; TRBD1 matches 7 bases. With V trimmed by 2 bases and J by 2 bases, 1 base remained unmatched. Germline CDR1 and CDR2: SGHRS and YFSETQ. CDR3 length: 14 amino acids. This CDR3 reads CASSLQGTYNEQFF. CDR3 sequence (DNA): TGCGCCAGCAGCTTACAGGGGACCTACAATGAGCAGTTCTTC.

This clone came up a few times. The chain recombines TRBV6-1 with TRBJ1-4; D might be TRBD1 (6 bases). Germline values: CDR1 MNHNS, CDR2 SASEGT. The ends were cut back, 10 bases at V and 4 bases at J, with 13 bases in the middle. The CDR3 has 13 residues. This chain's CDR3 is CATGGGGNEKLFF. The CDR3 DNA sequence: TGTGCCACCGGAGGAGGGGGTAATGAAAAACTGTTTTTT.